This TCR beta chain came from a study of T cell clonotyping in hematopoietic cell transplantation. This clone was recorded only once. CDR3 length equals 17 residues. J lost 7 bases, V lost 4 bases, and 13 bases had no gene match. In germline, CDR1 is WNHNN, CDR2 SYGVQD (reference sequence). Profiling relied on immunoSEQ multiplex PCR, and the TCRdb table lists in-frame clones only, not all of them. The data show over 7,000 clones, with 81% seen just once and about 5% held by the top ten. The sequencing here drew on peripheral blood mononuclear cells, taken 180 days after allogeneic stem cell transplant. This receptor was identified in a female patient aged 50 to 60 who had an allogeneic stem cell transplant from an unrelated donor, so the T cells may come from the graft donor. Some clones in this sample may be carry-over from other donors' samples. The V and J genes are TRBV10-1 and TRBJ2-1; TRBD2 matches 10 bases. CDR3 sequence reads: CASSARRERGGLNEQFF. CDR3 DNA sequence: TGCGCCAGCAGTGCCCGTCGCGAGCGGGGGGGCTTAAATGAGCAGTTCTTC.